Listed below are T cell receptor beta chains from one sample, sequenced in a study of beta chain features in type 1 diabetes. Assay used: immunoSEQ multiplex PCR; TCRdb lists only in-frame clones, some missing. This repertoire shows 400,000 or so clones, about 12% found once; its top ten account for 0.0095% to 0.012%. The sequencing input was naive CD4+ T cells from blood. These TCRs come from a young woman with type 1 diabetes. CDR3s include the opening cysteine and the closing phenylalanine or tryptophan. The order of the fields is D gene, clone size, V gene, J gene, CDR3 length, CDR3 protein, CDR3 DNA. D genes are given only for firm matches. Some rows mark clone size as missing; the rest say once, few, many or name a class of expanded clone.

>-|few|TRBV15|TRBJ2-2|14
CATSRDPGGGELFF
TGTGCCACCAGCAGAGATCCCGGGGGAGGGGAGCTGTTTTTT
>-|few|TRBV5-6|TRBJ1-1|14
CASSLGGFNTEAFF
TGTGCCAGCAGCTTGGGAGGATTCAACACTGAAGCTTTCTTT
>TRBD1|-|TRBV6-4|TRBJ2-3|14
CASSQDRATDTQYF
TGTGCCAGCAGTCAGGACAGGGCAACAGATACGCAGTATTTT
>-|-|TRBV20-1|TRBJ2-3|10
CSARGDTQYF
TGCAGTGCGCGAGGGGATACGCAGTATTTT
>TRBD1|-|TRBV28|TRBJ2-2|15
CASSWDSLNTGELFF
TGTGCCAGCAGTTGGGACAGCCTGAACACCGGGGAGCTGTTTTTT
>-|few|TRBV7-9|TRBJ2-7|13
CASSPGVSYEQYF
TGTGCCAGCAGCCCCGGTGTCTCCTACGAGCAGTACTTC
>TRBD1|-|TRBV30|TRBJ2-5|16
CAWSVGASSGGETQYF
TGTGCCTGGAGTGTAGGGGCTAGTTCAGGGGGAGAGACCCAGTACTTC
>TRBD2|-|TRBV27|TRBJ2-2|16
CASSSPASGGAGELFF
TGTGCCAGCAGTTCCCCAGCTAGCGGGGGGGCCGGGGAGCTGTTTTTT
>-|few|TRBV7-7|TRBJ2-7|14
CASSSSGAWDEQYF
TGTGCCAGCAGCTCTTCAGGGGCCTGGGACGAGCAGTACTTC
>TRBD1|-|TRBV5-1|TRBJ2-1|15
CASSLGQGSYNEQFF
TGCGCCAGCAGCTTAGGACAGGGTTCCTACAATGAGCAGTTCTTC
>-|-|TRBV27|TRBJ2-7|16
CARTYLTGIAAYEQYF
TGTGCCAGGACATATCTTACAGGGATAGCCGCCTACGAGCAGTACTTC
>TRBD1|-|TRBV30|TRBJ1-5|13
CAWSATGDQPQHF
TGTGCCTGGAGTGCGACAGGGGATCAGCCCCAGCATTTT
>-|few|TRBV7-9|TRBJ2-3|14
CASSLTRGTDTQYF
TGTGCCAGCAGCTTAACGAGGGGCACAGATACGCAGTATTTT
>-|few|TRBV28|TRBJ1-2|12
CASSLSAGGYTF
TGTGCCAGCAGTTTATCTGCCGGTGGCTACACCTTC
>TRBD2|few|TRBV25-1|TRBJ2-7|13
CASSAGLAYEQYF
TGTGCCAGCAGTGCGGGACTAGCTTACGAGCAGTACTTC
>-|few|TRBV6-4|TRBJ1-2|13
CASNFGQGYGYTF
TGTGCCAGCAATTTCGGGCAGGGCTATGGCTACACCTTC
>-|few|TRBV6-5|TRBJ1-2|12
CASSRFAGGYTF
TGTGCCAGCAGTAGGTTTGCGGGCGGCTACACCTTC
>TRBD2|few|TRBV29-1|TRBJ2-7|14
CSVGAREGPYEQYF
TGCAGCGTTGGGGCGCGGGAGGGCCCCTACGAGCAGTACTTC
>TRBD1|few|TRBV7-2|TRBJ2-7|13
CASSATGYYEQYF
TGTGCCAGCAGCGCGACAGGGTACTACGAGCAGTACTTC
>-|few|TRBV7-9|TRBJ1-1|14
CATSPRTEDTEAFF
TGTGCCACCAGCCCTCGGACAGAAGACACTGAAGCTTTCTTT
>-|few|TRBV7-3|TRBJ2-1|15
CASSPRYSSYNEQFF
TGTGCCAGCAGCCCTCGGTACAGCTCCTACAATGAGCAGTTCTTC
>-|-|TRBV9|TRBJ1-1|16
CASSPHLGLSNTEAFF
TGTGCCAGCAGCCCCCACCTAGGACTTTCGAACACTGAAGCTTTCTTT
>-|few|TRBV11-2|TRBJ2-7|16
CASSLHRQGPGYEQYF
TGTGCCAGCAGCTTACACCGGCAGGGCCCGGGCTACGAGCAGTACTTC
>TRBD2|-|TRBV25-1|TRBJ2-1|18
CASRPHWASGRNYNEQFF
TGTGCCAGCAGACCCCATTGGGCTAGCGGGAGGAATTACAATGAGCAGTTCTTC
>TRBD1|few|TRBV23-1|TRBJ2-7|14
CANNVRTGWHEQYF
TGCGCCAACAATGTGAGGACAGGGTGGCACGAGCAGTACTTC
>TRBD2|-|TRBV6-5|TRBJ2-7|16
CASSYSVTSGTGEQYF
TGTGCCAGCAGTTACTCGGTAACTAGCGGGACCGGGGAGCAGTACTTC
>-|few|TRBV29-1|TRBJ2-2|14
CSVFGPPNTGELFF
TGCAGCGTTTTTGGCCCTCCTAACACCGGGGAGCTGTTTTTT
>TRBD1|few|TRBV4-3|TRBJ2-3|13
CASSQVGQGTQYF
TGCGCCAGCAGCCAAGTTGGACAGGGCACGCAGTATTTT
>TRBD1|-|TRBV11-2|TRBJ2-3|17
CASSLDRDSRPGDTQYF
TGTGCCAGCAGCTTAGATCGGGACAGCCGACCAGGGGATACGCAGTATTTT
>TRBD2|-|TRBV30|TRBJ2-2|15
CAWRPGLAVLRELFF
TGTGCCTGGAGGCCGGGACTAGCGGTGCTCCGGGAGCTGTTTTTT
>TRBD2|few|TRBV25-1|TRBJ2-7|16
CASSELRTSGSYEQYF
TGTGCCAGCAGTGAATTACGGACTAGCGGCTCCTACGAGCAGTACTTC
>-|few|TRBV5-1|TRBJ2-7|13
CASSPGGTYEQYF
TGCGCCAGCAGCCCCGGGGGTACCTACGAGCAGTACTTC
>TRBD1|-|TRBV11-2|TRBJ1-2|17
CASTLGTGRGNAYGYTF
TGTGCCAGCACCCTCGGGACAGGGAGGGGGAATGCGTATGGCTACACCTTC
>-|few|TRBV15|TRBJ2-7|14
CATSRDNGWREQYF
TGTGCCACCAGCAGAGATAACGGGTGGCGGGAGCAGTACTTC
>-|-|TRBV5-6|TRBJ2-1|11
CASFASNEQFF
TGTGCCAGCTTTGCCAGCAATGAGCAGTTCTTC
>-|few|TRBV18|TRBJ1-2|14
CASSPAFGQYGYTF
TGTGCCAGCTCACCTGCGTTTGGGCAATATGGCTACACCTTC
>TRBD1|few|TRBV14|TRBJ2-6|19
CASSRPTGDTLSGANVLTF
TGTGCCAGCAGCCGACCGACAGGGGATACACTCTCTGGGGCCAACGTCCTGACTTTC
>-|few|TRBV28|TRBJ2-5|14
CASSSAALLETQYF
TGTGCCAGCAGTTCAGCAGCGTTATTAGAGACCCAGTACTTC
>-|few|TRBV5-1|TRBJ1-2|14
CASSLDSTNYGYTF
TGCGCCAGCAGCTTGGACAGCACTAACTATGGCTACACCTTC
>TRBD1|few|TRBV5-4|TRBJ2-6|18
CASSLPGTGSAGANVLTF
TGTGCCAGCAGCTTACCCGGGACAGGGTCTGCTGGGGCCAACGTCCTGACTTTC
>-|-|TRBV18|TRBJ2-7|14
CASSPMSDSYEQYF
TGTGCCAGCTCACCGATGAGCGACTCCTACGAGCAGTACTTC
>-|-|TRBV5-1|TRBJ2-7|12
CASSLALSEWYF
TGCGCCAGCAGCTTAGCCCTGTCCGAGTGGTACTTC
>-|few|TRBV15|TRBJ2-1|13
CATSEFRDNEQFF
TGTGCCACCAGCGAGTTTCGAGACAATGAGCAGTTCTTC
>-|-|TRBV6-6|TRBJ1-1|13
CASLQLMNTEAFF
TGTGCCAGCCTACAGCTGATGAACACTGAAGCTTTCTTT
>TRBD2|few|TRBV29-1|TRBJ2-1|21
CSVESGGPGLAGASSYNEQFF
TGCAGCGTTGAGTCAGGGGGCCCGGGACTAGCGGGGGCGAGCTCCTACAATGAGCAGTTCTTC
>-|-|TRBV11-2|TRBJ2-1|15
CASSQTSGSYNEQFF
TGTGCCAGCAGCCAGACGAGCGGCTCCTACAATGAGCAGTTCTTC
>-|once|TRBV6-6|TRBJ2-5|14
CASSFPARGETQYF
TGTGCCAGCAGTTTCCCAGCGCGCGGCGAGACCCAGTACTTC
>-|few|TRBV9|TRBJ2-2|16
CASSVARAGFTGELFF
TGTGCCAGCAGCGTAGCTCGGGCGGGGTTCACCGGGGAGCTGTTTTTT
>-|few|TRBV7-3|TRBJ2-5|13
CASSSLQGETQYF
TGTGCCAGCAGCTCATTACAGGGAGAGACCCAGTACTTC
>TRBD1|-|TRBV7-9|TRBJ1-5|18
CASSSGQGKVVGNQPQHF
TGTGCCAGCAGCTCGGGACAGGGGAAAGTTGTTGGCAATCAGCCCCAGCATTTT
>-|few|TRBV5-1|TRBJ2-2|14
CASSYDLNTGELFF
TGCGCCAGCAGCTATGACTTGAACACCGGGGAGCTGTTTTTT
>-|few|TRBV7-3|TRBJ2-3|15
CASSLMAGSTDTQYF
TGTGCCAGCAGCTTGATGGCGGGATCGACAGATACGCAGTATTTT
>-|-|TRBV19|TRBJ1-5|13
CASNPLTGQPQHF
TGTGCCAGCAATCCCCTGACAGGTCAGCCCCAGCATTTT
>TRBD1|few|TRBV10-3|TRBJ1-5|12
CATGQGDQPQHF
TGTGCCACCGGACAGGGAGATCAGCCCCAGCATTTT
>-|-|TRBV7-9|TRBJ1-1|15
CASSLATGMATEAFF
TGTGCCAGCAGCTTAGCGACGGGGATGGCCACTGAAGCTTTCTTT
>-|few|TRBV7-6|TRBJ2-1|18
CASSSKQGSPSLYNEQFF
TGTGCCAGCAGCTCAAAACAGGGTTCCCCATCCCTATACAATGAGCAGTTCTTC
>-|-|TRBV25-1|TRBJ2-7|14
CASGSVGAIYEQYF
TGTGCCAGCGGATCGGTGGGGGCGATCTACGAGCAGTACTTC
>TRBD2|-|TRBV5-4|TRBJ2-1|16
CASSLDALAGVNEQFF
TGTGCCAGCAGCTTGGACGCGCTAGCGGGAGTCAATGAGCAGTTCTTC
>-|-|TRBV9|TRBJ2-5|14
CASSVGAVRETQYF
TGTGCCAGCAGCGTAGGAGCTGTCCGGGAGACCCAGTACTTC